The source of this T cell receptor (beta chain) is a study of siplizumab effects on memory and regulatory T cells. The table came from immunoSEQ multiplex PCR; TCRdb's copy has only in-frame clones and leaves some out. The sample lists about 99,000 clones; 93% were seen once. Germline V gives CDR1 SGHTA, CDR2 FQGNSA. This CDR3 spans 15 amino acids. Trimming removed 1 base at V and 3 bases at J, with 11 bases between. Sequenced: Tregs sorted from blood. The sequence was collected from a human donor in good health. This sequence joins TRBV7-2 and TRBJ2-3; D not resolved. CDR3 nucleotide sequence: TGTGCCAGCAGCTTAGTCGGCTCGGTAACAGATACGCAGTATTTT. It is translated as CASSLVGSVTDTQYF.